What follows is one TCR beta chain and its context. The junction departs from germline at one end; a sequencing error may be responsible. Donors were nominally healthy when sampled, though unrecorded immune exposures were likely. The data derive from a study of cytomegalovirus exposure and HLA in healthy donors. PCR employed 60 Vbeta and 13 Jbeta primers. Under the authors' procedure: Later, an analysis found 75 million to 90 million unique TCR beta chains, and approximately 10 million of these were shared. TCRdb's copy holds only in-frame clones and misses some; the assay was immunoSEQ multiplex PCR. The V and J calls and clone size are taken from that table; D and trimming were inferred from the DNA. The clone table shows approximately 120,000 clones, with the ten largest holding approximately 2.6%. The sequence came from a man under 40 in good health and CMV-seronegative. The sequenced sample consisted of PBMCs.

CDR3 region: CASSDRPSGGTMTGEPFF. CDR3 sequence (DNA): TGTGCCAGCAGTGATAGGCCTAGCGGGGGGACCATGACCGGGGAGCCGTTTTTT. The V and J genes are TRBV2 and TRBJ2-2; TRBD2 matches 11 bases. In germline, CDR1 is SNHLY, CDR2 FYNNEI. CDR3 size: 18 residues.